The rows below give T cell receptor beta chains drawn from one sample of a study of blood T cell repertoires in COVID-19. TCRdb's copy holds only in-frame clones and misses some; the assay was immunoSEQ multiplex PCR. The table has 410,000 or so clones, around 91% seen once. What was sequenced was peripheral blood. Source of these receptors: a woman aged 40 to 50 with COVID-19, enrolled during active disease. CDR3s include the opening cysteine and the closing phenylalanine or tryptophan.

>TRBV5-4|TRBJ1-2
CASSYPGQARTGYTF
>TRBV3-1/TRBV3-2|TRBJ2-2
CASSHRARGRSGELFF
>TRBV5-1|TRBJ1-1
CASSLPSPEAFF
>TRBV28|TRBJ2-7
CASRMTGGGRTGSYEQYF
>TRBV28|TRBJ1-4
CASSNRELFF
>TRBV27|TRBJ1-1
CASRLAGGANTEAFF
>TRBV7-2|TRBJ1-1
CASSLRGQLSMNTEAFF
>TRBV5-1|TRBJ2-1
CASSLTGVSYNEQFF
>TRBV2|TRBJ1-2
CASNPLISYGYTF
>TRBV7-9|TRBJ2-4
CASSLAFKGADIQYF
>TRBV5-1|TRBJ2-1
CASSLALVDEQFF
>TRBV4-2|TRBJ2-2
CASSPTLDSVPGELFF
>TRBV11-1|TRBJ2-1
CASSWEGVGEQFF
>TRBV6-5|TRBJ1-4
CASSYGSPGVNEKLFF
>TRBV5-1|TRBJ1-1
CASTGGAGRTEAFF
>TRBV6-5|TRBJ1-2
CASGKNKQGNYGYTF
>TRBV19|TRBJ2-5
CASSTLTGIQETQYF
>TRBV27|TRBJ1-2
CASSPPGGYYGYTF